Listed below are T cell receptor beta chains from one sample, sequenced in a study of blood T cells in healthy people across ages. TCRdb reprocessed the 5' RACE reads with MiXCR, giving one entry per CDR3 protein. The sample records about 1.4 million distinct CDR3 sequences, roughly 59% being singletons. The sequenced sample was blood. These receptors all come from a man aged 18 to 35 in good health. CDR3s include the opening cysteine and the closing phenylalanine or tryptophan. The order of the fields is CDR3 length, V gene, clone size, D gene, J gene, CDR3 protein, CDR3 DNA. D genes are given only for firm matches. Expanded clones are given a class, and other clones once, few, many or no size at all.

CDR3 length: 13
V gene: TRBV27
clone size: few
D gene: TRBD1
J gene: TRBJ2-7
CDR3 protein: CASATGARDEQYF
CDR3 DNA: TGTGCCAGCGCAACAGGGGCCCGCGACGAGCAGTACTTC

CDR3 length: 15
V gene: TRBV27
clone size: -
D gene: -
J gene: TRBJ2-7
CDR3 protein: CASSLSGNSGYEQYF
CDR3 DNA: TGTGCCAGCAGTTTATCGGGTAACAGTGGCTACGAGCAGTACTTC

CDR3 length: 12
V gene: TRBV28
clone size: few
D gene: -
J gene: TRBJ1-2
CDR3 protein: CASTLDNYGYTF
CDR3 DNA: TGTGCCAGCACCCTGGACAACTATGGCTACACCTTC

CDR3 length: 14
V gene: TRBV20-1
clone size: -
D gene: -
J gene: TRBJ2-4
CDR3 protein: CSATGTKAKNIQYF
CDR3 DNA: TGCAGTGCTACCGGGACAAAAGCCAAAAACATTCAGTACTTC

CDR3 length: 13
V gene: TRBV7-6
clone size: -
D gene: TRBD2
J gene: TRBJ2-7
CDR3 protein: CASSPGEGPEQYF
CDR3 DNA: TGTGCCAGCAGCCCGGGGGAGGGTCCCGAGCAGTACTTC

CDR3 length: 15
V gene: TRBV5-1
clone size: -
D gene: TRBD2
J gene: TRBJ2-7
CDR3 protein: CASSLSRLAGDEQYF
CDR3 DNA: TGCGCCAGCAGCTTGTCTAGACTAGCGGGAGACGAGCAGTACTTC

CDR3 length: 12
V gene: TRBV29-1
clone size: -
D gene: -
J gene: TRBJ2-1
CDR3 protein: CSVESRGNEQFF
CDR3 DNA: TGCAGCGTTGAATCACGAGGGAATGAGCAGTTCTTC

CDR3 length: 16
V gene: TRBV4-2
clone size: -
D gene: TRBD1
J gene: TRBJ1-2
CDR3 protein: CASSSGQGEVRTGYTF
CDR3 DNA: TGTGCCAGCAGCTCCGGACAGGGGGAGGTTCGGACCGGCTACACCTTC

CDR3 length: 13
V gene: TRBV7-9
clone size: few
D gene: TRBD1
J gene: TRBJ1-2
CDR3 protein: CASSPGTGEGYTF
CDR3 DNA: TGTGCCAGCAGCCCTGGGACAGGGGAGGGCTACACCTTC

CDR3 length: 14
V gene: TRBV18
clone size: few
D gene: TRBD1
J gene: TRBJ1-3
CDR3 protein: CASSPLTGGHTIYF
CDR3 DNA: TGTGCCAGCTCACCGCTCACAGGGGGCCACACCATATATTTT

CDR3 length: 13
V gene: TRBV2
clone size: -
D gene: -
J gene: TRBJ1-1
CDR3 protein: CASRGARGDEAFF
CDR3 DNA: TGTGCCAGCAGGGGGGCGAGGGGGGATGAAGCTTTCTTT

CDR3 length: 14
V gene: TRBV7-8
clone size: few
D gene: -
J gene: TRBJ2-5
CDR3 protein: CASSVGRLQETQYF
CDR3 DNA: TGTGCCAGCAGCGTAGGACGGCTCCAAGAGACCCAGTACTTC

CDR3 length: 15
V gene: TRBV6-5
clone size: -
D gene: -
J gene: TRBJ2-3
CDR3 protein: CASSYQPPSTDTQYF
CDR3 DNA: TGTGCCAGCAGTTACCAACCCCCTAGCACAGATACGCAGTATTTT

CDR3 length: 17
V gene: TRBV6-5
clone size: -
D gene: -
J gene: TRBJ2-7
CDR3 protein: CASSYAPPGARLHEQYF
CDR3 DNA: TGTGCCAGCAGTTACGCCCCGCCGGGGGCCCGTCTCCACGAGCAGTACTTC

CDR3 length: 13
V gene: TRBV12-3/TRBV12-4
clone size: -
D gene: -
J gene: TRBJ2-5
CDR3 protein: CASSNTSMETQYF
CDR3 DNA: TGTGCCAGCAGTAACACTAGTATGGAGACCCAGTACTTC

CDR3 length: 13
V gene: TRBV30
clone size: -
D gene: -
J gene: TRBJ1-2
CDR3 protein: CAWRPNSLYGYTF
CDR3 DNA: TGTGCCTGGAGGCCAAACAGTCTCTATGGCTACACCTTC

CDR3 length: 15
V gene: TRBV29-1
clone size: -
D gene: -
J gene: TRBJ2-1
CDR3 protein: CSVERRLASYNEQFF
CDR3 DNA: TGCAGCGTTGAAAGACGGCTAGCCTCCTACAATGAGCAGTTCTTC

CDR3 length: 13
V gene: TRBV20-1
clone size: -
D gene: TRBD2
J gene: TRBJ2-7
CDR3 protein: CSASLAGARAQYF
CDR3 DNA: TGCAGTGCTAGCCTAGCGGGGGCGAGGGCCCAGTACTTC

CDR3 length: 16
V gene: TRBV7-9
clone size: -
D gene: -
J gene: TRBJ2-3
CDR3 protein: CASSLARGLDTDTQYF
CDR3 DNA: TGTGCCAGCAGCTTAGCGAGGGGATTAGACACAGATACGCAGTATTTT

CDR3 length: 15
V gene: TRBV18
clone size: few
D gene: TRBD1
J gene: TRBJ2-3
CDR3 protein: CASSSGQGPADTQYF
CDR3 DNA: TGTGCCAGCTCATCCGGACAGGGACCCGCAGATACGCAGTATTTT

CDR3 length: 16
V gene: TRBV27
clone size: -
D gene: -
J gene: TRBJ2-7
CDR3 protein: CASSLSISYRTYEQYF
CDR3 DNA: TGTGCCAGCAGTTTATCGATCAGCTACCGGACCTACGAGCAGTACTTC

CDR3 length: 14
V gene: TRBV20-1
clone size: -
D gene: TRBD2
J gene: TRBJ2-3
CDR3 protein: CSATLAGVSDTQYF
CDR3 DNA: TGCAGTGCTACTCTAGCGGGAGTTTCAGATACGCAGTATTTT

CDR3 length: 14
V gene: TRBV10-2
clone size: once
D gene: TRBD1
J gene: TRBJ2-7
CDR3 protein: CASAATGFSHEQYF
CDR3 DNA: TGCGCCAGCGCCGCGACAGGGTTTTCTCACGAGCAGTACTTC

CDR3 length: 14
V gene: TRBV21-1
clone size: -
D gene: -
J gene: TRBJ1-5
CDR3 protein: CASRGGGFNQPQHF
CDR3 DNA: TGTGCCAGCAGAGGGGGGGGATTCAATCAGCCCCAGCATTTT

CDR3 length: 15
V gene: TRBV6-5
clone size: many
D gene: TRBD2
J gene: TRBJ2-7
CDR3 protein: CASSYSIAGADEQYF
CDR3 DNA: TGTGCCAGCAGTTACTCGATAGCGGGAGCGGACGAGCAGTACTTC

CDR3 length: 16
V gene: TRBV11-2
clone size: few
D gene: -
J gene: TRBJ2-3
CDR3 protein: CASSLGPSEITDTQYF
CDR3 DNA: TGTGCCAGCAGCTTAGGTCCTAGCGAGATCACAGATACGCAGTATTTT

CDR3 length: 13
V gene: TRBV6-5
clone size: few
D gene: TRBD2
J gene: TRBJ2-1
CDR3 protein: CASSYLAAEEQFF
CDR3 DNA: TGTGCCAGCAGTTATCTAGCGGCCGAGGAGCAGTTCTTC

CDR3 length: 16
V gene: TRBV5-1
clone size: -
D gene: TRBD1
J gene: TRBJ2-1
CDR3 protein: CASSPLPGQGANEQFF
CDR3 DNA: TGCGCCAGCAGCCCCCTGCCAGGACAGGGGGCCAATGAGCAGTTCTTC

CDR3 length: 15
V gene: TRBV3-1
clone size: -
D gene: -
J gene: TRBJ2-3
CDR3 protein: CASSVAGENTDTQYF
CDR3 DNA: TGTGCCAGCAGCGTAGCTGGGGAAAACACAGATACGCAGTATTTT

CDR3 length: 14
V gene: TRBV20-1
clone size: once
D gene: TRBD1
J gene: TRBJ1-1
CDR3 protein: CSARVQGTNTEAFF
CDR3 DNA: TGCAGTGCTAGAGTACAGGGGACGAACACTGAAGCTTTCTTT

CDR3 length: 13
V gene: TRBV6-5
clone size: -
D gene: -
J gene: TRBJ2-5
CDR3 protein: CASRTAYQETQYF
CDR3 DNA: TGTGCCAGCAGAACAGCCTACCAAGAGACCCAGTACTTC

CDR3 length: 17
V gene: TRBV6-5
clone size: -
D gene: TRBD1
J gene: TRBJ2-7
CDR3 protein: CASSYSWTGGFGSEQYF
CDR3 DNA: TGTGCCAGCAGTTACTCGTGGACAGGGGGCTTTGGTTCCGAGCAGTACTTC

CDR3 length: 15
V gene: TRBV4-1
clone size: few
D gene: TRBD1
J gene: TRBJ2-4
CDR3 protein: CASSHPTGAKNIQYF
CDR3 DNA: TGCGCCAGCAGCCACCCGACAGGGGCCAAAAACATTCAGTACTTC

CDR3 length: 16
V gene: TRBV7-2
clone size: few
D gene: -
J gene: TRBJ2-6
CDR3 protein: CASSLALGAGANVLTF
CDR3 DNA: TGTGCCAGCAGCTTAGCGCTGGGAGCCGGGGCCAACGTCCTGACTTTC

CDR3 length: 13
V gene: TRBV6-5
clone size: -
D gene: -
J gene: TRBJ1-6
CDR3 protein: CASSYRGTNPLHF
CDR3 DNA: TGTGCCAGCAGTTACAGGGGTACGAATCCCCTCCACTTT

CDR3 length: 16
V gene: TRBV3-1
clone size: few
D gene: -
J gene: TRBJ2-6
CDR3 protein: CASSQDPWAGANVLTF
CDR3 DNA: TGTGCCAGCAGCCAAGATCCTTGGGCTGGGGCCAACGTCCTGACTTTC

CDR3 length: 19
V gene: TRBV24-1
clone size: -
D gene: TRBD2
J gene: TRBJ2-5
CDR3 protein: CATSDGSDFPGLGQETQYF
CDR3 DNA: TGTGCCACCAGTGACGGCTCGGATTTCCCGGGACTAGGCCAAGAGACCCAGTACTTC

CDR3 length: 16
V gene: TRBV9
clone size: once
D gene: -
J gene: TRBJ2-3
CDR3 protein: CASSGLRIGSTDTQYF
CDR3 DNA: TGTGCCAGCAGCGGTCTACGCATAGGAAGCACAGATACGCAGTATTTT

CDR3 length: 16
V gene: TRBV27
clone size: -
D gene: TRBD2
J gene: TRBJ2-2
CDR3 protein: CASSLGGHPNTGELFF
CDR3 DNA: TGTGCCAGCAGTTTGGGAGGGCATCCGAACACCGGGGAGCTGTTTTTT

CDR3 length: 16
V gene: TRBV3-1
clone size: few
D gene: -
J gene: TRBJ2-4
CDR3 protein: CASSQSDLTPKNIQYF
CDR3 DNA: TGTGCCAGCAGCCAATCGGATCTAACCCCCAAAAACATTCAGTACTTC

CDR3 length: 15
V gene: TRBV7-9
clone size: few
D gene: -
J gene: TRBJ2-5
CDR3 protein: CASSPIDRTQETQYF
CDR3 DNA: TGTGCCAGCAGTCCCATCGACAGGACCCAAGAGACCCAGTACTTC

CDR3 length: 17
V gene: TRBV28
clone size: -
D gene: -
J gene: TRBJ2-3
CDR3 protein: CASSLWVDSASTDTQYF
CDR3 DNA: TGTGCCAGCAGTTTATGGGTAGACTCAGCTAGCACAGATACGCAGTATTTT

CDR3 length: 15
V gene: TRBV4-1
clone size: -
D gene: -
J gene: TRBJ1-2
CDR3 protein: CASSQVKGSNYGYTF
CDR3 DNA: TGCGCCAGCAGCCAAGTCAAGGGAAGTAACTATGGCTACACCTTC

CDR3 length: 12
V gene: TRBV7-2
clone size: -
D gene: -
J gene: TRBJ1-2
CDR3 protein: CASSAYGQSYTF
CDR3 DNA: TGTGCCAGCAGCGCCTATGGACAGAGCTACACCTTC

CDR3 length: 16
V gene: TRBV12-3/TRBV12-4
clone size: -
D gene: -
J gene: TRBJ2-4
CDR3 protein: CASSTTDSLAKNILYF
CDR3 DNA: TGTGCCAGCAGTACGACGGACAGCCTAGCCAAAAACATTCTGTACTTC

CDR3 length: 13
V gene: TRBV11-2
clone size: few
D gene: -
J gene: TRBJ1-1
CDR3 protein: CASRRGGYTEAFF
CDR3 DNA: TGTGCCAGCCGCAGGGGCGGATACACTGAAGCTTTCTTT

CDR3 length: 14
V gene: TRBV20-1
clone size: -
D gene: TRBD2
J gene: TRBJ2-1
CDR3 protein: CSASRGGPYNEQFF
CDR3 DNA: TGCAGTGCTAGCCGGGGGGGGCCCTACAATGAGCAGTTCTTC

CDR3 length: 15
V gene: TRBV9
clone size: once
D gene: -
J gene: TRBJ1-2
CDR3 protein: CASSVGRGEGYGYTF
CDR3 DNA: TGTGCCAGCAGCGTAGGCAGGGGCGAAGGTTATGGCTACACCTTC